The sequence of this T cell receptor beta chain was determined in a study of cytomegalovirus exposure and HLA in healthy donors. Turning to this clone: As yet, its antigen is unknown.

Study-wide findings and caveats: Reported findings show TCR beta sequences accurately forecast HLA-A and HLA-B alleles in most subjects. Cytomegalovirus association was listed for approximately 160 TCR beta chains. Among donors in an Asian-associated ancestry cluster, a later analysis reportedly found fewer N-insertions than the roughly 680-donor mean.

V was clipped by 5 bases and J by 5 bases, with 13 bases between them. The CDR3 contains 14 residues. The germline CDR1 and CDR2 sequences are SNHLY and FYNNEI. PCR primers comprised 60 Vbeta and 13 Jbeta primers. TCRdb's copy holds only in-frame clones and misses some; the assay was immunoSEQ multiplex PCR. The sample holds approximately 140,000 clones. The TCR was taken from a man aged 35-49 years in good health and CMV-seronegative. The sample consisted of PBMCs. This chain uses TRBV2 with TRBJ1-5; D unclear. The CDR3 DNA reads TGTGCCAGCAGTAACCGGGAAGTATATCAGCCCCAGCATTTT. Its protein is CASSNREVYQPQHF.